A single T cell receptor beta chain is shown here with its context. Authors' data handling: Using reference gene primer amplification, nucleated cell counts were estimated. The data were produced by immunoSEQ multiplex PCR, yet TCRdb's version contains in-frame clones alone and is incomplete. That table furnishes V, J and clone size, whereas the DNA furnished D and trimming. Of some 110,000 clones detected, just over 90% appear once; the ten largest clones hold roughly 1.9%. This sample stems from a study of blood T cell repertoires in COVID-19. In the study overall: The United States, Italy and Spain were the sources of the acute and convalescent COVID-19 samples. The cDNA or gDNA used as material had been derived from T cells, B-cell-depleted T cells, or PBMCs.

CDR1 is SGHTA and CDR2 is FQGNSA in the germline V gene. V was shortened by 1 base and J by 0 bases, with 10 bases between the two germline ends. The CDR3 loop spans 16 amino acids. The chain joins TRBV7-2 to TRBJ2-1; D gene uncertain. The TCR comes from a human donor with active COVID-19. The donor label of this sample is uncertain. The specimen sequenced was peripheral blood. The CDR3 sequence is CASSLGGAPSYNEQFF. For the CDR3, the DNA is TGTGCCAGCAGCTTAGGCGGTGCGCCCTCCTACAATGAGCAGTTCTTC.